The clone carrying this TCR beta chain was detected only a few times. Its target is not known. A single heparinised draw of roughly 110 mL on average was taken per donor. Naive, central memory, regulatory and stem cell-like memory cells within the CD4+ compartment were sorted using CD45RO/CCR7/CD25/CD127/CD95/CD27. The sample belongs to a study of beta chain features in type 1 diabetes. Germline-derived CDR1 and CDR2 are SGDLS and YYNGEE. The length of the CDR3 is 16 residues. The V and J ends lost 1 base and 1 base, in that order; junction bases with no gene match: 4. General study findings and limits: TCRB CDR3s were moderately but significantly shorter in Type 1 diabetes patients in all four CD4+ subsets.

cDNA synthesis used the whole RNA isolate, giving expressed TCRB sequences. Some clones are missing from TCRdb's copy, which holds only in-frame ones; the method was immunoSEQ multiplex PCR. Of 500,000 to 800,000 clones listed, around 12% are singletons. Sample: naive CD4+ T cells from blood. The rearrangement links TRBV9 to TRBJ2-3; 9 bases agree with TRBD1. This sequence was found in a man aged 25-45 years with type 1 diabetes. CDR3 coding DNA: TGTGCCAGCAGCGTACAGGACAGGGGAGGCACAGATACGCAGTATTTT. Protein: CASSVQDRGGTDTQYF.